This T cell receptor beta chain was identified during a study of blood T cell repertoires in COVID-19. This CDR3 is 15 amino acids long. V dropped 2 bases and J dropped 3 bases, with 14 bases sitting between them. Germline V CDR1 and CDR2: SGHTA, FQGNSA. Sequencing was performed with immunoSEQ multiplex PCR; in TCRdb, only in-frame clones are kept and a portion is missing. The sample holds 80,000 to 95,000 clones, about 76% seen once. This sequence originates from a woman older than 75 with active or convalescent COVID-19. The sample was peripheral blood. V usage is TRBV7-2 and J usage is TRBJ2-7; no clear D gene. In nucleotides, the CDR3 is TGTGCCAGCAGCTTAACCGCGATAGAGAGCTACGAGCAGTACTTC. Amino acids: CASSLTAIESYEQYF.